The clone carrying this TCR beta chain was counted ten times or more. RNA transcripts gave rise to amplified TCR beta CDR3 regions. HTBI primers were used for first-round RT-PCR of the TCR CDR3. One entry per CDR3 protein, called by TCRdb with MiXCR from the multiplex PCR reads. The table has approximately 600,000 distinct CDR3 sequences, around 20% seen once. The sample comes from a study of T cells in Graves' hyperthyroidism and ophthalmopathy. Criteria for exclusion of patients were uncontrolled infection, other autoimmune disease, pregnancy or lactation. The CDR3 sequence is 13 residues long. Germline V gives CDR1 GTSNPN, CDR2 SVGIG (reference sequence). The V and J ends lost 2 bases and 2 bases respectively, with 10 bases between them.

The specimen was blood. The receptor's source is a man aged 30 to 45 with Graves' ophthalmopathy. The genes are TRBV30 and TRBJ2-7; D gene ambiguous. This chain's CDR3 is CAWSTAAPYEQYF. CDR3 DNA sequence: TGTGCCTGGAGTACTGCAGCGCCCTACGAGCAGTACTTC.